A selection of T cell receptor beta chains follows, all from one sample in a study of T cell responses to AZD1222 COVID-19 vaccine. The protocol was immunoSEQ multiplex PCR, while the TCRdb copy is restricted to in-frame clones and leaves out a portion. The data contain 110,000 or so clones, approximately 89% of them singletons. The sample here was peripheral blood, taken 28 days after the second AZD1222 dose. Every receptor here comes from an adult who received the AZD1222 COVID-19 vaccine. CDR3s include the opening cysteine and the closing phenylalanine or tryptophan. The D gene is left open where the match is weak. A row's size may be missing; if present it is once, few, many or a size class.

>NA|TRBJ2-1|TRBV7-8|once
TGTGCCAGCAGCTTAGTTACAGCCAATGAGCAGTTCTTC
CASSLVTANEQFF
>TRBD1|TRBJ2-2|TRBV7-8|NA
TGTGCCAGCAGTTCTAGGACAGGGACGAACACCGGGGAGCTGTTTTTT
CASSSRTGTNTGELFF
>TRBD1|TRBJ1-2|TRBV18|NA
TGTGCCAGCTCACCAGACAGGGACTGGGGCTACACCTTC
CASSPDRDWGYTF
>NA|TRBJ1-1|TRBV5-1|NA
TGCGCCAGCAGCTCCCTGGGAGCGAACACTGAAGCTTTCTTT
CASSSLGANTEAFF
>TRBD1|TRBJ1-3|TRBV11-2|NA
TGTGCCAGCAGCTTTCTGACAGGGACTGGAAACACCATATATTTT
CASSFLTGTGNTIYF
>NA|TRBJ1-6|TRBV7-2|NA
TGTGCCAGCAGCTTATCGCAGGGAAGGTCACCCCTCCACTTT
CASSLSQGRSPLHF
>NA|TRBJ1-2|TRBV12-3/TRBV12-4|NA
TGTGCCAGCAGTTCTGGACAGCGGAGCTACACCTTC
CASSSGQRSYTF
>TRBD2|TRBJ2-7|TRBV5-5|medium-sized
TGTGCCAGCAGGTCCGGGACTAGCGGTAACTACGAGCAGTACTTC
CASRSGTSGNYEQYF
>TRBD1|TRBJ1-2|TRBV29-1|once
TGCAGCGAACTCGGACAGGGCGACGGCTACACCTTC
CSELGQGDGYTF
>NA|TRBJ1-2|TRBV5-1|NA
TGCGCCAGCACCGGAGAGGCAGGGGACTATGGCTACACCTTC
CASTGEAGDYGYTF
>NA|TRBJ1-2|TRBV27|NA
TGTGCCAGCAGTTTCGGACGGAACTATGTCTACACCTTC
CASSFGRNYVYTF
>NA|TRBJ1-3|TRBV4-3|once
TGCGCCAGCAGCCAGGCTAGCTCTGGAAACACCATATATTTT
CASSQASSGNTIYF
>TRBD2|TRBJ2-3|TRBV5-4|NA
TGTGCCAGCAGTAGAGCGGGGGGCACAGATACGCAGTATTTT
CASSRAGGTDTQYF
>NA|TRBJ1-3|TRBV15|NA
TGTGCCACCAGCAGAAGTGGAAACACCATATATTTT
CATSRSGNTIYF
>TRBD1|TRBJ1-2|TRBV20-1|NA
TGCAGTGCCATAGGCGACAGGGGTTACACCTTC
CSAIGDRGYTF
>NA|TRBJ1-4|TRBV18|NA
TGTGCCAGCTCATCCGGGACGGAGGAAGTACTGTTTTTT
CASSSGTEEVLFF
>TRBD2|TRBJ2-1|TRBV5-1|NA
TGCGCCAGCAGCTTGGCACTAGCGGGGGACGGTGAGCAGTTCTTC
CASSLALAGDGEQFF
>TRBD1|TRBJ1-5|TRBV19|NA
TGTGCCAGTAGTATAGATCCCCTCTCCGGGACAGGGGGCCCTCAGCCCCAGCATTTT
CASSIDPLSGTGGPQPQHF
>TRBD1|TRBJ2-7|TRBV18|few
TGTGCCAGCTCACCTCGACAGGGCCACTACGAGCAGTACTTC
CASSPRQGHYEQYF
>NA|TRBJ2-2|TRBV6-9|NA
TGTGCCAGCAGTTATTCTTTCGGGGACTCCTCCGGGGAGCTGTTTTTT
CASSYSFGDSSGELFF
>NA|TRBJ1-2|TRBV28|NA
TGTGCCAGTGGGGGCAACTATGGCTACACCTTC
CASGGNYGYTF
>NA|TRBJ2-7|TRBV6-5|NA
TGTGCCAGCAGTTACGAACCAAATACACGCGAGCAGTACTTC
CASSYEPNTREQYF
>NA|TRBJ2-1|TRBV25-1|NA
TGTGCCAGCAGGCGAGGTGGTTTCTCCAATGAGCAGTTCTTC
CASRRGGFSNEQFF
>TRBD2|TRBJ2-7|TRBV15|NA
TGTGCCACCAGCAGAGATAAGAGCGGGGGATCCTACGAGCAGTACTTC
CATSRDKSGGSYEQYF
>NA|TRBJ1-5|TRBV9|once
TGTGCCAGCAGCGCCGCCCATCGACAGTATAGCAATCAGCCCCAGCATTTT
CASSAAHRQYSNQPQHF
>TRBD1|TRBJ1-5|TRBV3-1/TRBV3-2|NA
TGTGCCAGCAGCCAAGATCACAGGGGTGGGAATCAGCCCCAGCATTTT
CASSQDHRGGNQPQHF
>TRBD1|TRBJ1-4|TRBV5-8|NA
TGTGCCAGCAGCGGGGGACAGGGGGTTGAAAAACTGTTTTTT
CASSGGQGVEKLFF
>NA|TRBJ1-4|TRBV28|NA
TGTGCCAGCAGCCCGGGACAACAGAATGAAAAACTGTTTTTT
CASSPGQQNEKLFF
>NA|TRBJ2-5|TRBV20-1|NA
TGCAGTGCTATTGAGGGGTTGGGGCAAGAGACCCAGTACTTC
CSAIEGLGQETQYF
>NA|TRBJ2-1|TRBV5-1|once
TGCGCCAGCATGGGATACAATGAGCAGTTCTTC
CASMGYNEQFF
>NA|TRBJ2-1|TRBV5-1|NA
TGCGCCAGCAGCTTGTCGGGTGGAGATGTCAATGAGCAGTTCTTC
CASSLSGGDVNEQFF
>NA|TRBJ2-7|TRBV2|NA
TGTGCCAGCTCTCAAGGGGGCTACGAGCAGTACTTC
CASSQGGYEQYF
>NA|TRBJ1-4|TRBV4-2|NA
TGTGCCAGCAGCCGAGGACAGAGCGGGCTAGAAAAACTGTTTTTT
CASSRGQSGLEKLFF
>TRBD2|TRBJ2-1|TRBV18|NA
TGTGCCAGCTCACCAGAACCGGCTAGCGGGCGTTACAATGAGCAGTTCTTC
CASSPEPASGRYNEQFF
>NA|TRBJ1-4|TRBV6-5|NA
TGTGCCAGCAGTTTGAGGGCAGGGAATGAAAAACTGTTTTTT
CASSLRAGNEKLFF
>TRBD2|TRBJ2-7|TRBV6-5|NA
TGTGCCAGCACGAGCGGGGCCACCTACGAGCAGTACTTC
CASTSGATYEQYF
>NA|TRBJ2-5|TRBV7-7|NA
TGTGCTAGCAGCCCAAGGTACCAAGAGACCCAGTACTTC
CASSPRYQETQYF
>NA|TRBJ2-2|TRBV19|NA
TGTGCCACCATGGACAGAAGATTAAACACCGGGGAGCTGTTTTTT
CATMDRRLNTGELFF
>NA|TRBJ1-5|TRBV5-8|NA
TGTGCCAGCAGGGGTAGGTCAGGCAATCAGCCCCAGCATTTT
CASRGRSGNQPQHF
>NA|TRBJ1-2|TRBV2|NA
TGTGCCAGCAGTGAATTAGTGGCAGCCTCCACGTCCGGCTACACCTTC
CASSELVAASTSGYTF